This TCR beta chain was documented in a study of regulatory T cells in long-lasting Graves disease (dated by TCRdb to the early 2020s). Notes on the research overall: To count as having persistent Graves' disease, a patient had to have received antithyroid drug treatment for over 5 years with TSH receptor autoantibodies remaining persistently positive. A total of some 33 samples were covered by TCR sequencing, comprising approximately 13 persistent and some 20 newly diagnosed Graves' disease patients. The study took place in China and was registered as a clinical trial. Antithyroid drugs had been taken for about 10.3 years on average by persistent Graves' disease patients in the clinical cohort. Patients with persistent Graves' disease were compared with patients with newly diagnosed Graves' disease using TCR sequencing and RNA sequencing of peripheral blood. Broader findings and caveats from the paper: TRBV28, TRBJ1-2 and TRBJ2-5 were preferentially used in persistent disease, while TRBV20-1 and TRBJ2-1 were favored in newly diagnosed disease. The authors acknowledged the small sample size as a limitation that may reduce accuracy. Sequencing and analysis were restricted to the TCR beta chain. Persistent patients shared more public clonotypes among themselves (2,741) than newly diagnosed patients did (more than 850). Compared with newly diagnosed patients, patients with persistent Graves' disease had lower TCR Shannon entropy and fewer highly expanded clones, which suggests clonal expansion. Because the primary lesion, thyroid tissue, could not be accessed, the study looked at peripheral blood alone.

Inclusive of the bounding cysteine and phenylalanine, the CDR3 is 15 residues long. Only the CDR3 DNA is retained, 45 bases long and in frame from the first base. Trimming takes 3 bases from V and 1 base from J, and the germline ends sit 10 bases apart. The germline V gene yields MDHEN for CDR1 and SYDVKM for CDR2. This clonotype was seen a few times. No cognate antigen has been identified for it. No base quality values were provided; no much bigger clone lies one nucleotide off. The time point label on this specimen signifies: persistent/refractory GD, antithyroid drugs over 5 years with positive TRAb. RNA was extracted from PBMCs in TRIzol for both TCR sequencing and RNA sequencing. The diagnosis of Graves' disease followed American Thyroid Association guidelines. Patients were recruited from an endocrinology department in Xi'an, China. Each patient gave about 9.1 milliliters of peripheral blood, collected in an EDTA anticoagulant tube. Ficoll Paque Plus density gradient separation was used to isolate PBMCs, and no further T cell sorting was performed. An Agilent 2100 Bioanalyzer and agarose gel were used to check RNA quality, and a NanoDrop 2000 was used to measure RNA concentration.

Preparation of the library involved multiplex PCR. TCRdb shows the sequencer as Illumina HiSeq 4000. iRepertoire HTBI primers and Arm-PCR amplification of CDR3 regions were used to construct TCR beta libraries. Before sequencing, the PCR products underwent gel purification. In the source study's methods: Across samples, roughly 60 TRBV and over 11 TRBJ segments were identified and used for gene usage analysis of CDR3 amino acid clonotypes. COPE and FqMerger were used to merge filtered high-quality paired reads into contigs. BLAST was used to align contigs to IMGT TRBV, TRBD and TRBJ reference genes, and CDR3 was defined according to IMGT. Clonotypes above 0.1% frequency were classified as highly expanded clones. Shannon entropy was used to measure repertoire diversity, and the Gini coefficient was used to measure V-J evenness. Clonotypes shared by more than one individual were considered public. The public reads were reprocessed in TCRdb via fastp at Q25 and MiXCR, keeping in-frame beta chains. Every distinct CDR3 protein forms one entry, paired with its most common genes and DNA. The authors' filters were not applied to this entry. In this sample the table shows around 400,000 distinct CDR3 sequences, about 23% of which occur a single time. Clones ranked in the top ten supply roughly a quarter of the sample.

The clonotype comes from a woman between 40 and 50 years old with Graves disease. Donor details come from another sample of the same person, matched by shared clones. In this chain, TRBV28 is recombined with TRBJ2-1; D gene: possibly TRBD2, on 6 matching bases. This specimen was peripheral blood mononuclear cells (PBMCs), taken when the disease was refractory, from a patient treated with antithyroid drugs. CDR3 region: CASSFRDFSYNEQFF. The bases read TGTGCCAGCAGTTTTAGGGACTTTTCCTACAATGAGCAGTTCTTC.